The clone carrying this T cell receptor (beta chain) has at least ten counts. The target antigen is unknown. Unsorted libraries used 2 million PBMCs kept at -80 degrees C. Synthesis of cDNA was carried out by template-switch 5'RACE. The reaction used 10-nucleotide random UMIs. TCRdb re-analysed the 5' RACE reads in MiXCR, keeping a single row per CDR3 protein. The sample holds under 90,000 distinct CDR3 sequences, about 9% seen once. These data originate in a study of neurological immune-mediated disorders. Study findings and constraints: Across subjects, no CDR3 amino acid sequence appeared in expanded clones of more than one subject, a finding that suggested private repertoires in all groups.

The V segment lost 1 base and the J segment 0 bases; nucleotides outside the gene matches: 2. This CDR3 comprises 15 residues. Germline lookup yields CDR1 SGHVS and CDR2 FNYEAQ. The J gene is TRBJ2-5, the V gene TRBV7-6, with 7 bases that match TRBD1. The source material was PBMCs. This receptor was obtained from a man aged 50 to 60 in good health. CDR3 DNA: TGTGCCAGCAGCTTAGGAGGGGGCAACCAAGAGACCCAGTACTTC. Residues: CASSLGGGNQETQYF.